Listed below are T cell receptor beta chains from one sample, sequenced in a study of T cell repertoires in cytomegalovirus infection. TCRdb processed the reads anew with MiXCR; each CDR3 protein has one entry. The repertoire consists of 370,000 or so distinct CDR3 sequences, with about 32% occurring once and the leading ten covering about 13%. Antigen specificity for these receptors is unknown. The sample in question was cultured PBMCs, obtained from culture after CMV antigen stimulation. Receptor source: a human donor in good health (CMV status not recorded). Some clones in this sample may be carry-over from other donors' samples. CDR3s include the opening cysteine and the closing phenylalanine or tryptophan. The D gene is left open where the match is weak. For some rows the clone size is stated as once, few or many, or as a class when expanded; others skip it.

CDR3: CASSYTRTEAFF
DNA: TGTGCCAGCAGTTACACCCGGACTGAAGCTTTCTTT
D: NA
V: TRBV6-6
J: TRBJ1-1
size: NA

CDR3: CASSQDLGTDTQYF
DNA: TGCGCCAGCAGCCAAGATTTGGGGACAGATACGCAGTATTTT
D: NA
V: TRBV4-3
J: TRBJ2-3
size: NA

CDR3: CASSFHRSTDTQYF
DNA: TGTGCCAGCAGCTTCCACAGATCCACAGATACGCAGTATTTT
D: NA
V: TRBV7-2
J: TRBJ2-3
size: many

CDR3: CSAHRDAYSNQPQHF
DNA: TGCAGTGCTCACCGGGACGCCTATAGCAATCAGCCCCAGCATTTT
D: NA
V: TRBV20-1
J: TRBJ1-5
size: NA

CDR3: CASNQGRYSNQPQHF
DNA: TGTGCCAGCAATCAGGGGAGGTATAGCAATCAGCCCCAGCATTTT
D: NA
V: TRBV6-1
J: TRBJ1-5
size: few

CDR3: CASSQGLAGNSWANVLTF
DNA: TGTGCCAGCAGTCAAGGACTAGCGGGAAACTCTTGGGCCAACGTCCTGACTTTC
D: TRBD2
V: TRBV12-3/TRBV12-4
J: TRBJ2-6
size: few

CDR3: CASSSGRGRQETQYF
DNA: TGTGCCAGCAGTTCTGGCAGGGGGCGGCAAGAGACCCAGTACTTC
D: TRBD1
V: TRBV12-3/TRBV12-4
J: TRBJ2-5
size: NA

CDR3: CASRVPWGRSSTGELFF
DNA: TGTGCCAGTAGGGTTCCCTGGGGCCGGTCCAGCACCGGGGAGCTGTTTTTT
D: NA
V: TRBV19
J: TRBJ2-2
size: many

CDR3: CASSRTTGSPETQYF
DNA: TGTGCCAGCAGCAGGACGACGGGATCCCCAGAGACCCAGTACTTC
D: NA
V: TRBV5-4
J: TRBJ2-5
size: NA

CDR3: CASSPGLAALNEQFF
DNA: TGTGCCAGCAGCCCCGGACTAGCCGCCCTCAATGAGCAGTTCTTC
D: TRBD2
V: TRBV11-2
J: TRBJ2-1
size: few

CDR3: CASSQQAGGTDTQYF
DNA: TGTGCCAGCAGCCAACAAGCGGGAGGCACAGATACGCAGTATTTT
D: TRBD2
V: TRBV7-2
J: TRBJ2-3
size: many

CDR3: CASSYGGATNEKLFF
DNA: TGTGCCAGCAGTTACGGGGGAGCAACTAATGAAAAACTGTTTTTT
D: NA
V: TRBV6-5
J: TRBJ1-4
size: many

CDR3: CASRDRGPDTQYF
DNA: TGTGCCAGCAGAGACAGGGGACCAGATACGCAGTATTTT
D: TRBD1
V: TRBV6-2/TRBV6-3
J: TRBJ2-3
size: NA

CDR3: CASSTETGEQYF
DNA: TGTGCCAGCTCAACGGAAACGGGCGAGCAGTACTTC
D: NA
V: TRBV18
J: TRBJ2-7
size: NA

CDR3: CASSSPYRGETQYF
DNA: TGTGCCAGCAGTTCCCCGTACCGAGGAGAGACCCAGTACTTC
D: NA
V: TRBV28
J: TRBJ2-5
size: NA

CDR3: CASRPRTGANQPQHF
DNA: TGTGCCAGCAGACCCCGGACAGGGGCGAATCAGCCCCAGCATTTT
D: TRBD1
V: TRBV5-8
J: TRBJ1-5
size: NA

CDR3: CASIGGLAGLKVYNEQFF
DNA: TGTGCCAGCATCGGGGGACTAGCGGGTTTAAAGGTCTACAATGAGCAGTTCTTC
D: TRBD2
V: TRBV7-9
J: TRBJ2-1
size: few